This entry features one TCR beta chain sequence. This entry is derived from a study of control samples from healthy donors and cancer patients. This CDR3 region has 14 residues. V lost 1 base and J 4 bases, leaving 10 bases between the germline ends. The germline gives CDR1 SNHLY, CDR2 FYNNEI. Profiled with immunoSEQ multiplex PCR; TCRdb holds only in-frame clones, not every one. The sample has about 100,000 clones, around 89% seen once; the top ten hold 7.8%. The TCR was taken from a man under 40 in good health. The sequencing input was blood. The chain employs TRBV2 and TRBJ1-2; maybe TRBD1 (5 bases). CDR3 sequence reads: CASSEGQFTYGYTF. The CDR3 coding sequence is TGTGCCAGCAGTGAAGGACAGTTCACCTATGGCTACACCTTC.